The clone carrying this T cell receptor beta chain appeared a few times. This CDR3 is 16 amino acids long. From germline, CDR1 is DFQATT and CDR2 SNEGSKA (reference sequence). Trimming took off 6 bases at V and 3 bases at J, with 23 bases between the two ends. The sample is drawn from a study of T cells after yellow fever vaccination. TCRdb re-analysed the 5' RACE reads in MiXCR, keeping a single row per CDR3 protein. The table shows 150,000 to 200,000 distinct CDR3 sequences, with approximately 6.2% occurring only once. This sequence was found in a man younger than 35 who received the YFV17D yellow fever vaccine. The V and J genes are TRBV20-1 and TRBJ2-5, with D perhaps TRBD1 (5 bases). The material sequenced was CD4+ T cells sorted from PBMCs, taken on the day of the first yellow fever vaccination. CDR3 amino acids: CSAVTPSGSRKETQYF. The DNA of the CDR3 is TGCAGTGCCGTAACCCCGTCAGGGTCCAGAAAAGAGACCCAGTACTTC.